This TCR beta chain appears in the sequencing data of a study of beta chain features in type 1 diabetes. Whole-study findings and limits: There was no resolution here of whether HLA type influences TCRB rearrangement. The study found moderately but significantly shorter TCRB CDR3s in all four CD4+ subsets of Type 1 diabetes patients.

V lost 8 bases and J 3 bases, leaving 5 bases between the germline ends. The germline gives CDR1 MDHEN, CDR2 SYDVKM. This CDR3 has 10 residues. This clone has a handful of counts. Its antigen is unknown. Every isolated RNA sample was fully reverse transcribed, so sequencing captured expressed TCRB transcripts. TCRdb's copy holds only in-frame clones and misses some; the assay was immunoSEQ multiplex PCR. The table includes 200,000 to 300,000 clones, roughly 20% detected once. This sequence joins TRBV28 and TRBJ2-7; D gene unclear. The sample comprised naive CD4+ T cells from blood. The sequence was collected from a woman aged 40 to 49 with type 1 diabetes. CDR3 bases: TGTGCCAGCGGCCTCTACGAGCAGTACTTC. Its protein is CASGLYEQYF.